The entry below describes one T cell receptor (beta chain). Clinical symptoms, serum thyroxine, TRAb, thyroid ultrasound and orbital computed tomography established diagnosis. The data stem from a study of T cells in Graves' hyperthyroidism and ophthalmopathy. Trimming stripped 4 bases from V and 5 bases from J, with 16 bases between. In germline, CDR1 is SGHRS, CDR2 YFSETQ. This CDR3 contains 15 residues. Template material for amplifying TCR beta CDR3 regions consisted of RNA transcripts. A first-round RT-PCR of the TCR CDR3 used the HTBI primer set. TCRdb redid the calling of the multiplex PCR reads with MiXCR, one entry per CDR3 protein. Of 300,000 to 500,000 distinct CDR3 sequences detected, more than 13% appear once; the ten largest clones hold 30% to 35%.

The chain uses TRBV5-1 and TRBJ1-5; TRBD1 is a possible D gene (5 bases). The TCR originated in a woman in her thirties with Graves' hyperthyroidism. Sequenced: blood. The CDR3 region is CASSPSGGGHQPQHF. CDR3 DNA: TGCGCCAGCAGCCCCTCGGGGGGTGGACATCAGCCCCAGCATTTT.